Following are 14 T cell receptor beta chains from one sample sequenced in a study of T cells after yellow fever vaccination. TCRdb itself ran the 5' RACE reads through MiXCR, one entry per CDR3 protein. The table includes about 75,000 distinct CDR3 sequences, approximately 7.3% detected once. The input for sequencing was CD8+ T cells sorted from PBMCs, taken 9 to 10 days after the first yellow fever vaccination. The receptors come from a young man who received the YFV17D yellow fever vaccine.

The J gene is TRBJ2-1, the V gene TRBV5-6; 11 nucleotides line up with TRBD2. CDR1 and CDR2 from the germline V gene are SGHDT and YYEEEE. With 4 bases clipped from V and 7 bases from J, the junction kept 4 bases outside the gene matches. The length of the CDR3 is 14 residues. The CDR3 here is CASSLAGGLNEQFF. The CDR3 DNA reads TGTGCCAGCAGCCTAGCGGGGGGTTTAAATGAGCAGTTCTTC. Full variable domain (outside the CDR3, taken from reference TRBV5-6 and TRBJ2-1): DAGVTQSPTHLIKTRGQQVTLRCSPKSGHDTVSWYQQALGQGPQFIFQYYEEEERQRGNFPDRFSGHQFPNYSSELNVNALLLGDSALYLCASSLAGGLNEQFFGPGTRLTVL.

As to this clonotype: One base away lies a much larger clone, so this may be a sequencing read error. This rearrangement joins TRBV7-9 to TRBJ2-1; a possible D gene is TRBD1 (6 bases). The CDR3 is 12 amino acids. Germline V gene lookup returns CDR1 SEHNR and CDR2 FQNEAQ (reference sequence). Trimming pared 3 bases from V and 8 bases from J, leaving 8 bases between. CDR3 nucleotide sequence: TGTGCCAGCAGCTTCGCAGGGGATGAGCAGTTCTTC. Protein product: CASSFAGDEQFF.

There are many counts of this clonotype. V gene TRBV7-9 combines with J gene TRBJ2-1; D not certain. The CDR3 runs to 18 residues. V lost 1 base and J 2 bases, leaving 18 bases between the germline ends. Per the germline V gene, CDR1 is SEHNR and CDR2 is FQNEAQ (reference sequence). Written as DNA, the CDR3 is TGTGCCAGCAGCTTAGGGGGTGCCGAGCTAGATCCCTACAATGAGCAGTTCTTC. Translation gives CASSLGGAELDPYNEQFF.

This clonotype has a handful of counts. The gene calls are TRBV5-1 and TRBJ1-2; perhaps TRBD1 as D (5 bases). This CDR3 has 13 residues. The germline gives CDR1 SGHRS, CDR2 YFSETQ. Between the trimmed V and J ends, which lost 0 bases and 8 bases, there was a span of 11 bases. CDR3 loop: CASSLGRAGGYTF. DNA of the CDR3: TGCGCCAGCAGCTTGGGCAGGGCTGGAGGCTACACCTTC.

This clonotype was observed many times. This chain uses TRBV4-3 with TRBJ1-2, with no clear D. Trimming shortened V by 1 base and J by 8 bases, and 17 bases separated the two germline ends. The CDR3 totals 15 residues. Germline loops: CDR1 LGHNA, CDR2 YSLEER. The CDR3 DNA reads as TGCGCCAGCAGCCAAGCCTCGGGCCTCAAGGGCGGCTACACCTTC. This sequence encodes CASSQASGLKGGYTF.

In this sample, this clonotype turned up a few times. The chain carries TRBV28 and TRBJ1-2, with a possible D match to TRBD1 (6 bases). Germline V gene data show CDR1 as MDHEN and CDR2 as SYDVKM. The CDR3 extends over 14 amino acids. Trimming stripped 3 bases from V and 4 bases from J, with 12 bases between. The CDR3 coding sequence is TGTGCCAGCAGTTTCCCGGACAGCAGCTATGGCTACACCTTC. Residues: CASSFPDSSYGYTF.

This clonotype occurred many times. The chain is built from TRBV2 and TRBJ2-1; D may match TRBD1 or TRBD2 (5 bases each). The CDR3 spans 12 residues. Trimming removed 2 bases from V and 7 bases from J, with 6 bases in between. CDR1 is SNHLY, CDR2 FYNNEI, per germline. CDR3 sequence (DNA): TGTGCCAGCAGTGAATGGGGGAATGAGCAGTTCTTC. Amino acid sequence: CASSEWGNEQFF.

This clonotype has ten or more counts. The J gene is TRBJ2-1, the V gene TRBV29-1; D is unclear. Germline V gene data show CDR1 as SQVTM and CDR2 as ANQGSEA. The CDR3 is made up of 14 amino acids. V was clipped by 1 base and J by 0 bases, with 7 bases between them. The CDR3 spells CSVEGSISYNEQFF. The CDR3 nucleotides read TGCAGCGTTGAAGGATCGATCTCCTACAATGAGCAGTTCTTC.

This chain joins TRBV7-9 and TRBJ2-1; perhaps TRBD1 as D (6 bases). V shed 7 bases and J shed 0 bases, with 19 bases lying between them. Germline assignment: CDR1 SEHNR and CDR2 FQNEAQ (reference sequence). This CDR3 has 17 residues. The DNA of the CDR3 is TGTGCCAGCACCGGTACGGGACACCCGTCCTCCTACAATGAGCAGTTCTTC. Protein product: CASTGTGHPSSYNEQFF.

In this sample, this clonotype turned up a few times. This chain links TRBV9 with TRBJ2-7; D gene unclear. This CDR3 comprises 14 residues. Germline loops: CDR1 SGDLS, CDR2 YYNGEE. Trimming stripped 3 bases from V and 5 bases from J, with 15 bases between. The chain's CDR3 is CASSASGLVDEQYF. Written as DNA, the CDR3 is TGTGCCAGCAGCGCCTCGGGTTTGGTAGACGAGCAGTACTTC.

This clonotype was seen many times. The genes are TRBV27 and TRBJ1-1, with D hard to call. Germline V gene lookup returns CDR1 MNHEY and CDR2 SMNVEV (reference sequence). Trimming pared 3 bases from V and 4 bases from J, leaving 12 bases between. CDR3 length: 14 residues. CDR3 amino acids: CASSFRDGSTEAFF. The CDR3 DNA is TGTGCCAGCAGTTTTCGTGATGGCAGCACTGAAGCTTTCTTT.

This clonotype was counted at least ten times. This chain connects TRBV5-1 to TRBJ2-5; weak D call: TRBD2 (6 bases). The CDR3 length is 19 residues. Trimming left V 2 bases short and J 2 bases short, with 25 bases between. CDR1 is SGHRS, CDR2 YFSETQ, per germline. In DNA form, the CDR3 reads TGCGCCAGCAGCTTTTCCCTGCTGGGCGGGAACAACGATCAAGAGACCCAGTACTTC. Its translation: CASSFSLLGGNNDQETQYF.

The table lists this clonotype with many counts. The chain uses TRBV7-2 and TRBJ2-1, with 7 nucleotides matching TRBD2. CDR1 and CDR2 from the germline V gene are SGHTA and FQGNSA. The V and J ends lost 3 bases and 15 bases, in that order; junction bases with no gene match: 5. The CDR3 has 11 amino acids. CDR3 protein: CASSFLAVLFF. The CDR3 coding sequence is TGTGCCAGCAGCTTTCTAGCGGTATTGTTCTTC.

This clonotype is termed medium-sized. This chain connects TRBV29-1 to TRBJ2-3; D possibly corresponds to TRBD1 (6 bases). The CDR3 sequence is 13 residues long. V shed 0 bases and J shed 6 bases, with 10 bases lying between them. In germline, CDR1 is SQVTM, CDR2 ANQGSEA. This CDR3 reads CSVEDGGSDTQYF. CDR3 coding DNA: TGCAGCGTTGAAGATGGGGGCTCGGATACGCAGTATTTT.